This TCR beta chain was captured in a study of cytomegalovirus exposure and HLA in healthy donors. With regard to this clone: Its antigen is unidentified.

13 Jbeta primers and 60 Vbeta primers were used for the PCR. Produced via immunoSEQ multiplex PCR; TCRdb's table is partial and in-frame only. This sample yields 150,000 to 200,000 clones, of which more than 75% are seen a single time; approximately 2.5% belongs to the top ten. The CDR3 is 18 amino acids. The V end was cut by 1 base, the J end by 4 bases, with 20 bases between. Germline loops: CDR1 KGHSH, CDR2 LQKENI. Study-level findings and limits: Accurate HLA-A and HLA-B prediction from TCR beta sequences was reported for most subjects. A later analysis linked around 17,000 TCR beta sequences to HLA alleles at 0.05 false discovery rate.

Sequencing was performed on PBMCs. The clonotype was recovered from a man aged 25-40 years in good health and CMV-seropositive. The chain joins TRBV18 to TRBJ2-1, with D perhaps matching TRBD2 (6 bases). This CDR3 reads CASSPRAVVGGLYNEQFF. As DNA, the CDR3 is TGTGCCAGCTCACCACGGGCGGTCGTAGGAGGGCTATACAATGAGCAGTTCTTC.